This record concerns one T cell receptor beta chain sequence. No antigen is known for it. The time point: late sampling 161 to 241 days after vaccination in a few convalescent patients. Treatment specified: approximately nine-day PBMC culture with coronavirus spike peptide pools or control peptides (ViraFEST assay). Deletions cut 4 bases from V and 2 bases from J, with 17 bases between. The CDR3 spans 16 residues. The germline V gene has CDR1 MNHNS and CDR2 SASEGT. This specimen comes from a study of vaccination and CD4 T cells after COVID-19. An Oncomine TCR Beta short-read assay was used to sequence the DNA from cultured CD4+ T cells. MiXCR, applied by TCRdb to the PCR reads, yields one record per CDR3 protein. The table has tens of thousands of distinct CDR3 sequences, roughly 27% seen once.

Sequenced material: CD4+ T cells from blood, cultured in vitro, taken about 7 months after SARS-CoV-2 vaccination. The V call is TRBV6-1, the J call TRBJ2-5; perhaps TRBD2 as D (5 bases). The TCR was taken from a human donor who had recovered from COVID-19. CDR3 sequence: CASSVGLTPGQETQYF. In nucleotides, the CDR3 is TGTGCCAGCAGTGTAGGTCTAACGCCGGGGCAAGAGACCCAGTACTTC.